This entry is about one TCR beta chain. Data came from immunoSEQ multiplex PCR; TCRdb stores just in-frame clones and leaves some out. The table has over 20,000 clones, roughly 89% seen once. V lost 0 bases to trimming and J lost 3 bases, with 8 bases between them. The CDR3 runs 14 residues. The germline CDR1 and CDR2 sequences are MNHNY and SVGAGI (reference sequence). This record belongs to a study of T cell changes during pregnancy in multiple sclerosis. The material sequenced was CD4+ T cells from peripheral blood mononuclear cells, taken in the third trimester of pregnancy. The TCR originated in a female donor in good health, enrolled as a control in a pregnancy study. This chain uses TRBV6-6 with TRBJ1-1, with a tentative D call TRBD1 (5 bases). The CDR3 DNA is TGTGCCAGCAGTTACTCGGGGGGGGACACTGAAGCTTTCTTT. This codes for CASSYSGGDTEAFF.